This TCR beta chain comes out of a study of blood T cell repertoires in COVID-19 (dated by TCRdb to about 2020). For the wider study: Samples from collaborators originated in the United States, Italy and Spain and spanned both the acute and convalescent phases of COVID-19. The prospective study material was composed of cDNA or gDNA derived from T cells, B-cell-depleted T cells, or PBMCs. Deeply sampled blood TCRbeta repertoires from subjects exposed to, actively infected with, or recovered from COVID-19 were included in the dataset. The repertoires were made available in a free public database intended to serve as a resource for research on the immune response to SARS-CoV-2. The samples were drawn from the first 160 participants of the ongoing ImmuneRACE study and from more than 1,000 subjects provided by 6 global collaborators. A de-identified subject ID, COVID-19 status, age in years and sex were almost always included in the sample metadata. HLA class I and class II types, where available, came from metadata supplied by the sample provider rather than from assay-based typing. The paper's findings and limits, for the study overall: The amount of clinical and demographic metadata varied by source and participant and was provided uncurated.

To note about this clone: Its antigen is unknown. No qualities accompany the bases; no much larger clone lies one base away.

Each collaborating institution followed its own protocols to collect whole blood in K2EDTA tubes. For TCRbeta analysis, collaborators shipped samples as frozen whole blood, isolated PBMCs, or DNA extracted from either of those sample types. TCRbeta CDR3 regions were amplified from genomic DNA by means of the immunoSEQ Assay, a bias-controlled multiplex PCR. The authors' analysis ran thus. Within the assay, amplification of reference gene primers was used to estimate how many nucleated cells each sample contained. To quantify the absolute abundance of each unique TCRbeta CDR3 rearrangement, sequence reads were collapsed and filtered. For each sample, productive Simpson clonality was calculated as the square root of Simpson's diversity index across productive rearrangements. TCRdb stores this immuneACCESS table with in-frame sequences only. Part of the clones is absent; in the studies checked, under half of the shortfall reflects unresolved V genes, and no reason is known for the rest. V and J calls and clone size follow that table, whereas D and trimming were derived from the DNA. The sample table holds 99,000 or so clones, of which around 81% were seen once. The ten largest clones take up roughly two fifths of the sample.

The specimen sequenced was peripheral blood. This clonotype originated in an elderly man with acute or convalescent COVID-19.

In nucleotides, the sequence is TGTGCCAGTAGTATAGATCCTCGACTAGCGCCTATTAGCACAGATACGCAGTATTTT. It specifies CASSIDPRLAPISTDTQYF. The chain is assembled from TRBV19 and TRBJ2-3; 8 central bases correspond to TRBD2. The CDR1 and CDR2 encoded by the germline V gene (reference sequence) are LNHDA and SQIVND. Compared with germline, V lacks 0 bases and J lacks 0 bases; bases without a gene match: 11. The CDR3 contains 19 residues, cysteine and phenylalanine counted. Kept here is only the CDR3 DNA, which spans 57 bases and is read in frame from base 1. The entire variable domain, with the stretches around the CDR3 drawn from the reference TRBV19 and TRBJ2-3 proteins, is DGGITQSPKYLFRKEGQNVTLSCEQNLNHDAMYWYRQDPGQGLRLIYYSQIVNDFQKGDIAEGYSVSREKKESFPLTVTSAQKNPTAFYLCASSIDPRLAPISTDTQYFGPGTRLTVL.